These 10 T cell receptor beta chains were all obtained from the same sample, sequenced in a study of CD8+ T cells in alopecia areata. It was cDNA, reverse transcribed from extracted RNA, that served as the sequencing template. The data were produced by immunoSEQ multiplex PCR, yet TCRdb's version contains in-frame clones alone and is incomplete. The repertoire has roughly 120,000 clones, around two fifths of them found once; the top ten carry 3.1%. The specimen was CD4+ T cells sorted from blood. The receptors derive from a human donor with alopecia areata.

The CDR3 is CASSLLHRGLDQPQHF. The CDR3 coding sequence is TGTGCCAGCAGCTTATTACACAGGGGGCTCGATCAGCCCCAGCATTTT. The chain couples TRBV7-8 to TRBJ1-5, with 9 bases matching TRBD1. This CDR3 comprises 16 residues. From germline, CDR1 is SGHVS and CDR2 FQNEAQ. J gave up 5 bases and V 2 bases, and 7 bases lay outside the gene matches.

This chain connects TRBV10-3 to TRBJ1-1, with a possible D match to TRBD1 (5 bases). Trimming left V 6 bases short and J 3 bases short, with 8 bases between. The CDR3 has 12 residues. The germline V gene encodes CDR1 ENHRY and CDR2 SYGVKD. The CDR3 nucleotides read TGTGCCATCAGCCCGACAGACACTGAAGCTTTCTTT. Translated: CAISPTDTEAFF.

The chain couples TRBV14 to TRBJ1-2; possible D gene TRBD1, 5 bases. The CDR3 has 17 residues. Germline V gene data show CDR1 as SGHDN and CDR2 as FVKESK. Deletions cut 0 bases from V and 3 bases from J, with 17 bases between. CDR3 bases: TGTGCCAGCAGCCAAGATCTTGCGCAGGGATTTGACTATGGCTACACCTTC. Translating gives CASSQDLAQGFDYGYTF.

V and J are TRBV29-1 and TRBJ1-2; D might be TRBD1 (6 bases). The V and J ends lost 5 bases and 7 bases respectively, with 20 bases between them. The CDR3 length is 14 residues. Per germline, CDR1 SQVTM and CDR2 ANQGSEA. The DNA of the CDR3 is TGCAGCGTTTACATTACTACAGGGAATGGTGGCTACACCTTC. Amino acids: CSVYITTGNGGYTF.

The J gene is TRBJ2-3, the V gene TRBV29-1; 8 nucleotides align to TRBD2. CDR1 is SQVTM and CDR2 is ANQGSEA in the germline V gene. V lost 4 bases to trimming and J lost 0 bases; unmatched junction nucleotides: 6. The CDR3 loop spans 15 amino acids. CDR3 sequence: CSVGLTSESTDTQYF. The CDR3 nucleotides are TGCAGCGTTGGCTTGACTAGCGAGAGCACAGATACGCAGTATTTT.

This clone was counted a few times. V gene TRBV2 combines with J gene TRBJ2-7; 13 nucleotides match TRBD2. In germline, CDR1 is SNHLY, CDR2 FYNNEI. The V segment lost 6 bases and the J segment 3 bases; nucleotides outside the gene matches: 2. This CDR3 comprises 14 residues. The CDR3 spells CASRLAGGNYEQYF. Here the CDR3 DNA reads TGTGCCAGCAGACTAGCGGGGGGGAACTACGAGCAGTACTTC.

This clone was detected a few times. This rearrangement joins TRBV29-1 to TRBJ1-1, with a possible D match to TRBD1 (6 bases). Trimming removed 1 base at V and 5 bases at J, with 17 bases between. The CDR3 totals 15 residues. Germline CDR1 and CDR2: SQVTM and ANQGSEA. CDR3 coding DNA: TGCAGCGTTGAAGGCGGGACACGGGGTGAGACTGAAGCTTTCTTT. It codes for CSVEGGTRGETEAFF.

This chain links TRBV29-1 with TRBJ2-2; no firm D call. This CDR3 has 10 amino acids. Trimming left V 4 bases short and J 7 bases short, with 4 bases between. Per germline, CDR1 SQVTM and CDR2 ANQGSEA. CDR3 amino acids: CSVADGELFF. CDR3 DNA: TGCAGCGTTGCGGACGGGGAGCTGTTTTTT.

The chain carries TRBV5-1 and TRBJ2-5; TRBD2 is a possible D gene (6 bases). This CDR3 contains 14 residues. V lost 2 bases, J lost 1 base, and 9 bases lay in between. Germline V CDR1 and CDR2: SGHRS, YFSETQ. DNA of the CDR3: TGCGCCAGCAGCTTCGGAGGGGCCCAAGAGACCCAGTACTTC. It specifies CASSFGGAQETQYF.

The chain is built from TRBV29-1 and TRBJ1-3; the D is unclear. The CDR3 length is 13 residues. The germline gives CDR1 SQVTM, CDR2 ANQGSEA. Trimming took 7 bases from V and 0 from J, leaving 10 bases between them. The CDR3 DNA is TGCAGCGCGGGAGGGAGCTCTGGAAACACCATATATTTT. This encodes CSAGGSSGNTIYF.